A single sample gave rise to the 22 T cell receptor beta chains below, sequenced in a study of Ad26.COV2.S vaccination and SARS-CoV-2 variants. Assay: immunoSEQ multiplex PCR; the TCRdb copy retains only in-frame clones and omits some. The sample carries around 250,000 clones, around nine tenths recorded once. Treatment here: roughly 20 received Ad26.COV2.S at low or high dose, single or two shots; several received placebo; per-sample allocation not given. Samples analyzed were those drawn on day 63 after the first vaccine or placebo injection. The source was peripheral blood, collected in a trial of Ad26.COV2.S vaccine versus placebo. Receptors were obtained from a person between 18 and 60 years old who received the Ad26.COV2.S COVID-19 vaccine or a placebo.

The V gene is TRBV9, the J gene TRBJ2-3, with 8 bases aligning to TRBD2. Trimming removed 0 bases from V and 5 bases from J; junction bases left unmatched: 8. Germline loops: CDR1 SGDLS, CDR2 YYNGEE. This CDR3 has 16 residues. CDR3 DNA sequence: TGTGCCAGCAGCGTAGCTACCCGGGGGGGGCAAGATACGCAGTATTTT. Translated: CASSVATRGGQDTQYF.

This clone was found once. J is TRBJ2-7 and V is TRBV6-1; D gene uncertain. Germline V gene sequence: CDR1 MNHNS, CDR2 SASEGT. The CDR3 is made up of 15 amino acids. Between the trimmed V and J ends, which lost 0 bases and 1 base, there was a span of 10 bases. CDR3: CASSEAGARSYEQYF. The CDR3 DNA reads TGTGCCAGCAGTGAAGCCGGAGCACGGTCCTACGAGCAGTACTTC.

J is TRBJ2-1 and V is TRBV2, with no clear D. V lost 6 bases to trimming and J lost 3 bases, with 12 bases between them. This CDR3 has 14 residues. In germline, CDR1 is SNHLY, CDR2 FYNNEI. CDR3 sequence reads: CASSETRSYNEQFF. Here the CDR3 DNA reads TGTGCCAGCAGCGAGACTCGCAGCTACAATGAGCAGTTCTTC.

This sequence joins TRBV5-1 and TRBJ2-2; 11 bases fit TRBD1. This CDR3 contains 16 residues. V lost 4 bases to trimming and J lost 4 bases; unmatched junction nucleotides: 6. From germline, CDR1 is SGHRS and CDR2 YFSETQ. The CDR3 here is CASSRTGTGGTGELFF. The CDR3 DNA is TGCGCCAGCAGCCGTACCGGGACAGGGGGCACCGGGGAGCTGTTTTTT.

This chain uses TRBV9 with TRBJ1-2; D unclear. This CDR3 has 15 amino acids. V lost 4 bases to trimming and J lost 4 bases, with 17 bases between them. CDR1 and CDR2 (germline): SGDLS, YYNGEE. CDR3 protein: CASSKEVPNVYGYTF. The CDR3 coding sequence is TGTGCCAGCAGCAAAGAGGTACCAAACGTCTATGGCTACACCTTC.

The CDR3 coding sequence is TGCGCCAGCAGGGGGGCGGAGGGGCACTACGAGCAGTACGTC. Encoded protein: CASRGAEGHYEQYV. This chain joins TRBV5-1 and TRBJ2-7, with D perhaps assigned TRBD1 or TRBD2 (6 bases each). From germline, CDR1 is SGHRS and CDR2 YFSETQ. This CDR3 has 14 amino acids. Trimming left V 5 bases short and J 3 bases short, with 15 bases between.

The chain recombines TRBV5-4 with TRBJ1-4, with 9 bases fitting TRBD1. The CDR3 sequence is 15 residues long. J gave up 5 bases and V 0 bases, and 2 bases lay outside the gene matches. Germline V CDR1 and CDR2: SGHNT, YYREEE (reference sequence). The CDR3 is CASSLVGTGNEKLFF. CDR3 nucleotides: TGTGCCAGCAGCTTGGTTGGGACAGGGAATGAAAAACTGTTTTTT.

V and J are TRBV6-6 and TRBJ2-2; unclear D gene. V shed 4 bases and J shed 8 bases, with 17 bases lying between them. The CDR3 spans 15 residues. The V gene's germline CDR1 is MNHNY and CDR2 SVGAGI (reference sequence). CDR3 loop: CASSLDLFNGGELFF. DNA of the CDR3: TGTGCCAGCAGTTTGGACCTTTTTAATGGGGGGGAGCTGTTTTTT.

The V call is TRBV7-9, the J call TRBJ1-1; no firm D call. CDR1 is SEHNR, CDR2 FQNEAQ, per germline (reference sequence). Trimming took off 2 bases at V and 0 bases at J, with 16 bases between the two ends. The CDR3 totals 17 residues. CDR3 protein: CASSLQPYRPMNTEAFF. The CDR3 bases are TGTGCCAGCAGCTTACAACCCTACCGTCCCATGAACACTGAAGCTTTCTTT. The variable domain in full, completed from reference TRBV7-9 and TRBJ1-1, reads DTGVSQNPRHKITKRGQNVTFRCDPISEHNRLYWYRQTLGQGPEFLTYFQNEAQLEKSRLLSDRFSAERPKGSFSTLEIQRTEQGDSAMYLCASSLQPYRPMNTEAFFGQGTRLTVV.

This clone was observed once. This sequence joins TRBV2 and TRBJ2-3; D unresolved. The V gene's germline CDR1 is SNHLY and CDR2 FYNNEI. Trimming left V 4 bases short and J 0 bases short, with 5 bases between. This CDR3 has 13 amino acids. Here the CDR3 DNA reads TGTGCCAGCAGTGGCCAGAGCACAGATACGCAGTATTTT. Residues: CASSGQSTDTQYF. The whole variable domain, remainder taken from reference TRBV2 and TRBJ2-3, is EPEVTQTPSHQVTQMGQEVILRCVPISNHLYFYWYRQILGQKVEFLVSFYNNEISEKSEIFDDQFSVERPDGSNFTLKIRSTKLEDSAMYFCASSGQSTDTQYFGPGTRLTVL.

The chain couples TRBV7-2 to TRBJ1-3, with D perhaps TRBD1 (5 bases). The CDR3 has 16 residues. Germline lookup yields CDR1 SGHTA and CDR2 FQGNSA. Trimming left V 5 bases short and J 0 bases short, with 14 bases between. The CDR3 DNA follows: TGTGCCAGCAGCGACCGAACAGGCCCCTCTGGAAACACCATATATTTT. Protein product: CASSDRTGPSGNTIYF.

The J gene is TRBJ2-3, the V gene TRBV18; D remains unclear. Trimming cost V 3 bases and J 2 bases, with 6 bases left between them. The V gene's germline CDR1 is KGHSH and CDR2 LQKENI. The CDR3 runs 13 residues. CDR3 sequence reads: CASSPVATDTQYF. In DNA form, the CDR3 reads TGTGCCAGCTCACCCGTGGCCACAGATACGCAGTATTTT.

The gene calls are TRBV5-4 and TRBJ1-6; TRBD1 is a possible D gene (5 bases). V dropped 3 bases and J dropped 7 bases, with 17 bases sitting between them. Germline-derived CDR1 and CDR2 are SGHNT and YYREEE (reference sequence). This CDR3 is built from 16 residues. CDR3 amino acids: CASSWGMGRVNSPLHF. DNA for the CDR3: TGTGCCAGCAGCTGGGGGATGGGACGAGTGAATTCACCCCTCCACTTT. The variable domain in full, with the rest retrieved from reference TRBV5-4 and TRBJ1-6, is ETGVTQSPTHLIKTRGQQVTLRCSSQSGHNTVSWYQQALGQGPQFIFQYYREEENGRGNFPPRFSGLQFPNYSSELNVNALELDDSALYLCASSWGMGRVNSPLHFGNGTRLTVT.

The V gene is TRBV5-1, the J gene TRBJ1-4, with 8 nucleotides matching TRBD1. The germline gives CDR1 SGHRS, CDR2 YFSETQ. Losses at the gene ends were 0 bases for V and 8 bases for J; bases not matched to a gene: 6. The CDR3 runs to 15 residues. Here the CDR3 reads CASSLVGTGQEKLFF. The CDR3 region has the DNA TGCGCCAGCAGCTTGGTTGGGACAGGACAGGAAAAACTGTTTTTT.

This clone was picked up one time. The chain is built from TRBV5-1 and TRBJ2-6; D ambiguous. Germline V CDR1 and CDR2: SGHRS, YFSETQ. This CDR3 is 18 amino acids long. V gave up 0 bases and J gave up 0 bases, with 13 bases separating them. The CDR3, as DNA: TGCGCCAGCAGCTTGGTCGCGGTACGGCTCTCTGGGGCCAACGTCCTGACTTTC. It specifies CASSLVAVRLSGANVLTF.

V usage is TRBV27 and J usage is TRBJ1-4, with a possible D match to TRBD1 (6 bases). Trimming left V 7 bases short and J 2 bases short, with 11 bases between. Germline assignment: CDR1 MNHEY and CDR2 SMNVEV (reference sequence). The CDR3 runs 14 residues. CDR3 DNA sequence: TGTGCCAGCAACAAAAGGGGGACTAATGAAAAACTGTTTTTT. Residues: CASNKRGTNEKLFF.

The V call is TRBV5-1, the J call TRBJ1-4; D remains unclear. CDR3 size: 16 residues. V was shortened by 0 bases and J by 0 bases, with 9 bases between the two germline ends. Germline V CDR1 and CDR2: SGHRS, YFSETQ. The CDR3 coding sequence is TGCGCCAGCAGCTTGGCCCCCACCTCAACTAATGAAAAACTGTTTTTT. Amino acids: CASSLAPTSTNEKLFF.

CDR3 protein: CARKVAYYNEQFF. The CDR3 region has the DNA TGTGCCAGAAAGGTGGCGTACTACAATGAGCAGTTCTTC. This rearrangement joins TRBV19 to TRBJ2-1; D gene unclear. Germline V gives CDR1 LNHDA, CDR2 SQIVND (reference sequence). V lost 9 bases to trimming and J lost 3 bases, with 12 bases between them. The CDR3 sequence is 13 residues long.

The chain employs TRBV7-9 and TRBJ2-2, with D tentatively TRBD1 or TRBD2 (5 bases each). The CDR3 runs to 15 residues. Trimming pared 3 bases from V and 3 bases from J, leaving 11 bases between. Germline CDR1 SEHNR, CDR2 FQNEAQ (reference sequence). The DNA for the CDR3 is TGTGCCAGCAGCTTGTCCGGGGCATACACCGGGGAGCTGTTTTTT. This sequence encodes CASSLSGAYTGELFF. The variable domain in full, with the rest retrieved from reference TRBV7-9 and TRBJ2-2, is DTGVSQNPRHKITKRGQNVTFRCDPISEHNRLYWYRQTLGQGPEFLTYFQNEAQLEKSRLLSDRFSAERPKGSFSTLEIQRTEQGDSAMYLCASSLSGAYTGELFFGEGSRLTVL.

CDR3 in amino acids: CASSRGGWDTEAFF. In DNA, the CDR3 is TGTGCCAGCAGCCGTGGAGGGTGGGACACTGAAGCTTTCTTT. This rearrangement joins TRBV28 to TRBJ1-1; D not certain. Germline V gene data show CDR1 as MDHEN and CDR2 as SYDVKM. The V end lost 6 bases, the J end lost 3 bases, and 14 bases lay between the germline ends. CDR3 length: 14 amino acids.

The chain carries TRBV5-1 and TRBJ2-7, with 10 bases lining up with TRBD1. The CDR3 runs 15 residues. Germline-derived CDR1 and CDR2 are SGHRS and YFSETQ. J gave up 3 bases and V 3 bases, and 6 bases lay outside the gene matches. CDR3 sequence (DNA): TGCGCCAGCAGCTCGCGGACAGGGGGGGTCTACGAGCAGTACTTC. This translates into CASSSRTGGVYEQYF.

V gene TRBV24-1 combines with J gene TRBJ2-4; possibly TRBD1 for D (6 bases). Germline V gene sequence: CDR1 KGHDR, CDR2 SFDVKD. The CDR3 is 15 amino acids. Trimming stripped 5 bases from V and 7 bases from J, with 17 bases between. Written as DNA, the CDR3 is TGTGCCACCAGTGCCCGAGGGGCGCAGGGGAACATTCAGTACTTC. Translation: CATSARGAQGNIQYF.